The 31 T cell receptor beta chains below come from one sample, sequenced in a study of blood T cells in healthy people across ages. A second PCR, run for roughly 7 to 12 cycles, used a sample-barcoded 5' primer plus a J-beta primer mix. TCRdb reprocessed the 5' RACE reads via MiXCR and lists one record per CDR3 protein. Of roughly 800,000 distinct CDR3 sequences in the sample, 58% were seen once. The sequenced sample consisted of blood. The receptors originated from a man in his thirties or forties in good health.

This clonotype was seen a handful of times. This rearrangement joins TRBV7-2 to TRBJ2-7, with TRBD1 as a possible D gene (6 bases). This CDR3 is built from 15 residues. Looked up from germline, CDR1 is SGHTA and CDR2 is FQGNSA. With 1 base removed from V and 1 base from J, the gap between germline ends came to 11 bases. CDR3 in DNA: TGTGCCAGCAGCTTAGTTGCACAGGGATCCTACGAGCAGTACTTC. Translated: CASSLVAQGSYEQYF. Filled out from reference TRBV7-2 and TRBJ2-7, the complete variable domain reads GAGVSQSPSNKVTEKGKDVELRCDPISGHTALYWYRQSLGQGLEFLIYFQGNSAPDKSGLPSDRFSAERTGGSVSTLTIQRTQQEDSAVYLCASSLVAQGSYEQYFGPGTRLTVT.

The chain uses TRBV20-1 and TRBJ2-3, with 8 positions matching TRBD2. The germline V gene has CDR1 DFQATT and CDR2 SNEGSKA (reference sequence). Germline trimming cut 1 base from V and 1 base from J; bases unmatched to any gene: 10. The CDR3 covers 17 residues. The CDR3 here is CSARARVGSGGTDTQYF. Written as DNA, the CDR3 is TGCAGTGCTAGAGCCCGGGTTGGTAGCGGGGGCACAGATACGCAGTATTTT.

This clonotype has a handful of counts. V gene TRBV6-4 combines with J gene TRBJ2-5, with 8 positions matching TRBD2. V shed 4 bases, J shed 2 bases, and the junction held 6 bases outside the gene matches. Germline-derived CDR1 and CDR2 are MRHNA and SNTAGT. CDR3 size: 15 residues. CDR3 protein: CASSANGGAQETQYF. CDR3 DNA sequence: TGTGCCAGCAGTGCGAACGGGGGGGCACAAGAGACCCAGTACTTC.

This rearrangement joins TRBV9 to TRBJ1-2; 7 nucleotides line up with TRBD1. Germline V gene sequence: CDR1 SGDLS, CDR2 YYNGEE. J lost 0 bases, V lost 6 bases, and 2 bases had no gene match. This CDR3 comprises 13 residues. This CDR3 is CASTGTANYGYTF. CDR3 DNA sequence: TGTGCCAGCACCGGGACAGCTAACTATGGCTACACCTTC. Drawing the rest from reference TRBV9 and TRBJ1-2, the complete variable domain is DSGVTQTPKHLITATGQRVTLRCSPRSGDLSVYWYQQSLDQGLQFLIQYYNGEERAKGNILERFSAQQFPDLHSELNLSSLELGDSALYFCASTGTANYGYTFGSGTRLTVV.

In the case of this clonotype: The junction departs from germline at one end; a sequencing error may be responsible. V usage is TRBV3-1 and J usage is TRBJ2-5, with D possibly being TRBD2 (6 bases). Per germline, CDR1 LGHDT and CDR2 YNNKEL (reference sequence). This CDR3 is built from 17 residues. The CDR3 DNA follows: TGCGCCAGCAGCCAAGTTCTGGCGGGGCTCGCCTACAATGAGCAGTACTTC. This translates into CASSQVLAGLAYNEQYF.

This clonotype has a handful of counts. The rearrangement uses TRBV20-1 and TRBJ2-7, with 9 nucleotides matching TRBD1. The CDR3 consists of 13 residues. Germline V lookup: CDR1 DFQATT, CDR2 SNEGSKA (reference sequence). The CDR3 loop reads CSVRDRASYEQYF. DNA for the CDR3: TGCAGCGTAAGGGACAGGGCTTCCTACGAGCAGTACTTC.

V and J are TRBV24-1 and TRBJ2-5, with D uncertain. V lost 4 bases to trimming and J lost 11 bases, with 13 bases between them. CDR3 length equals 12 residues. CDR1 is KGHDR, CDR2 SFDVKD, per germline. The CDR3 coding sequence is TGTGCCACCAGTGAAACCGGTCTTGAGCAGTACTTC. Translated, it gives CATSETGLEQYF.

V is TRBV19 and J is TRBJ1-1; a weak D match, TRBD1 (5 bases). The CDR3 covers 15 residues. Trimming removed 4 bases at V and 5 bases at J, with 17 bases between. CDR1 is LNHDA, CDR2 SQIVND, per germline (reference sequence). The CDR3 DNA reads as TGTGCCAGTAGTACGGGACCGGGCCTCGGGACTGAAGCTTTCTTT. It is translated as CASSTGPGLGTEAFF. Full variable domain (outside the CDR3, taken from reference TRBV19 and TRBJ1-1): DGGITQSPKYLFRKEGQNVTLSCEQNLNHDAMYWYRQDPGQGLRLIYYSQIVNDFQKGDIAEGYSVSREKKESFPLTVTSAQKNPTAFYLCASSTGPGLGTEAFFGQGTRLTVV.

With regard to this clonotype: Mismatch with germline at one junction end may stem from a read error. V usage is TRBV24-1 and J usage is TRBJ2-6; 8 bases align to TRBD1. Germline assignment: CDR1 KGHDR and CDR2 SFDVKD. The CDR3 is 17 residues long. As DNA, the CDR3 is TGTGCCACCAGTGGACAGGGGTCCTTCTCTGGGGTCAACGTCCTGACTTTC. It yields the protein CATSGQGSFSGVNVLTF.

The chain carries TRBV10-3 and TRBJ2-4, with TRBD2 as a possible D gene (5 bases). Trimming took 3 bases from V and 13 from J, leaving 13 bases between them. The CDR3 length is 12 residues. Germline V gives CDR1 ENHRY, CDR2 SYGVKD. The CDR3 DNA follows: TGTGCCATCAGTGATATGTCTTGGGAGCAGTACTTC. This codes for CAISDMSWEQYF.

DNA for the CDR3: TGTGCCAGCAGTGAATTGGGCAGCTCCTATAATTCACCCCTCCACTTT. Protein sequence: CASSELGSSYNSPLHF. V and J are TRBV2 and TRBJ1-6, with D hard to call. Per germline, CDR1 SNHLY and CDR2 FYNNEI. V lost 2 bases to trimming and J lost 0 bases, with 8 bases between them. This CDR3 has 16 amino acids.

This clonotype was counted a few times. This rearrangement joins TRBV7-8 to TRBJ2-1; no reliable D call. V was pared by 1 base and J by 0 bases, with 7 bases between. Germline loops: CDR1 SGHVS, CDR2 FQNEAQ. The CDR3 contains 15 residues. CDR3 nucleotide sequence: TGTGCCAGCAGCTTAGTTGGGCTCTCCTACAATGAGCAGTTCTTC. Encoded protein: CASSLVGLSYNEQFF.

V and J are TRBV6-5 and TRBJ2-5; D might be TRBD2 (6 bases). V lost 3 bases to trimming and J lost 5 bases, with 13 bases between them. Looked up from germline, CDR1 is MNHEY and CDR2 is SVGAGI. The CDR3 spans 14 residues. This CDR3 reads CASSYTSSRETQYF. The CDR3 bases are TGTGCCAGCAGTTATACTAGCTCACGGGAGACCCAGTACTTC.

The chain recombines TRBV3-1 with TRBJ1-2; 9 bases align to TRBD1. The ends lost 7 bases at V and 4 bases at J; junction bases unmatched: 13. This CDR3 has 16 amino acids. Germline V lookup: CDR1 LGHDT, CDR2 YNNKEL (reference sequence). The CDR3 sequence is CASTGSGTGISYGYTF. CDR3 DNA sequence: TGTGCCAGCACCGGATCCGGGACAGGGATTTCCTATGGCTACACCTTC.

V usage is TRBV2 and J usage is TRBJ1-2; TRBD1 agrees at 11 bases. Germline V gene lookup returns CDR1 SNHLY and CDR2 FYNNEI. The CDR3 is 14 amino acids. J was trimmed by 6 bases and V by 8 bases; bases with no gene match: 8. As DNA, the CDR3 is TGTGCCAGCGAAAGGGACAGGGGGGAAAATGGCTACACCTTC. Translated, it gives CASERDRGENGYTF.

This clonotype has a handful of counts. The chain links TRBV5-1 to TRBJ2-1; the match to TRBD2 covers 10 bases. Germline-derived CDR1 and CDR2 are SGHRS and YFSETQ. The ends lost 7 bases at V and 6 bases at J; junction bases unmatched: 10. The CDR3 consists of 15 residues. CDR3 loop: CASSIAGGVPNEQFF. For the CDR3, the DNA is TGCGCCAGCTCAATAGCGGGGGGCGTTCCCAATGAGCAGTTCTTC.

V gene TRBV25-1 combines with J gene TRBJ2-7; the match to TRBD1 covers 10 bases. The CDR3 sequence is 13 residues long. V lost 7 bases and J lost 6; bases outside the gene matches: 6. Germline V gene lookup returns CDR1 MGHDK and CDR2 SYGVNS. CDR3 nucleotides: TGTGCCAGCATTGGGACAGGGGAGCGCGAGCAGTACTTC. It codes for CASIGTGEREQYF.

This chain joins TRBV3-1 and TRBJ1-4, with D perhaps matching TRBD1 (6 bases). Trimming left V 2 bases short and J 6 bases short, with 25 bases between. CDR3 length: 19 residues. From germline, CDR1 is LGHDT and CDR2 YNNKEL (reference sequence). The CDR3 loop reads CASSQMRRDNRPADEKLFF. Here the CDR3 DNA reads TGTGCCAGCAGCCAAATGCGCAGGGACAATCGACCGGCGGATGAAAAACTGTTTTTT.

The chain joins TRBV27 to TRBJ2-3, with D perhaps being TRBD1 or TRBD2 (5 bases each). The V gene's germline CDR1 is MNHEY and CDR2 SMNVEV (reference sequence). The CDR3 contains 14 residues. The germline V and J ends were trimmed by 8 bases and 2 bases, with 14 bases remaining between them. The CDR3 DNA reads as TGTGCCAGCCGCCAGGGACCTTCCACAGATACGCAGTATTTT. Translating it yields CASRQGPSTDTQYF.

Remarks on this clonotype: One end of the junction fails to match germline, which may point to a read error. The chain links TRBV6-2 or TRBV6-3 to TRBJ2-5; the D is unclear. The end of the DNA is better explained by TRBJ2-7, so the J call may be wrong. The CDR3 totals 16 residues. CDR1 is MNHEY, CDR2 SVGEGT, per germline. In DNA form, the CDR3 reads TGTGCCAGCGGTTATCCCGTGTCAGCTGGTCGGTACGAGCAGTACTTC. Protein product: CASGYPVSAGRYEQYF.

In this sample, this clonotype turned up a few times. The rearrangement uses TRBV4-2 and TRBJ2-1; D could derive from TRBD1 or TRBD2 (6 bases each). CDR1 is LGHNA and CDR2 is YNFKEQ in the germline V gene. Trimming pared 1 base from V and 8 bases from J, leaving 15 bases between. The CDR3 loop spans 15 amino acids. CDR3 nucleotides: TGTGCCAGCAGCCAAGTGCGGGACGGGGGCTATGAGCAGTTCTTC. Translating gives CASSQVRDGGYEQFF.

This clonotype turned up a few times. The chain couples TRBV6-1 to TRBJ2-7; 7 bases fit TRBD1. Unmatched junction bases numbered 9, after V lost 1 base and J lost 3 bases. The CDR3 contains 16 residues. From germline, CDR1 is MNHNS and CDR2 SASEGT. The CDR3 here is CASSEEIDRVRYEQYF. In DNA, the CDR3 is TGTGCCAGCAGTGAAGAGATCGACAGGGTCCGCTACGAGCAGTACTTC.

The chain combines TRBV7-2 with TRBJ2-7, with TRBD1 identical over 10 bases. This CDR3 contains 16 residues. Trimming cost V 5 bases and J 4 bases; bases outside gene matches: 11. Germline values: CDR1 SGHTA, CDR2 FQGNSA. CDR3 residues: CASSPIGTGERYEQYF. The DNA of the CDR3 is TGTGCCAGCAGCCCGATCGGGACAGGGGAGCGGTACGAGCAGTACTTC.

The gene calls are TRBV6-2 or TRBV6-3 and TRBJ2-7; D not certain. The J call is uncertain, as TRBJ2-5 better fits the DNA end. CDR1 MNHEY and CDR2 SVGEGT come from the germline V gene. There are 16 residues in the CDR3. CDR3 loop: CASTNLPTRWKETQYF. The CDR3 DNA reads TGTGCCAGCACCAATCTCCCGACCAGATGGAAAGAGACCCAGTACTTC.

This clonotype was recorded only once. This chain uses TRBV7-2 with TRBJ2-5; the match to TRBD1 covers 7 bases. V shed 3 bases and J 5 bases; nucleotides not matched to a gene: 6. CDR3 length equals 14 residues. CDR1 and CDR2 (germline): SGHTA, FQGNSA. The CDR3 bases are TGTGCCAGCAGCTTCAATACAGGGGTTGAGACCCAGTACTTC. This encodes CASSFNTGVETQYF. Complete variable domain (other parts from reference TRBV7-2 and TRBJ2-5): GAGVSQSPSNKVTEKGKDVELRCDPISGHTALYWYRQSLGQGLEFLIYFQGNSAPDKSGLPSDRFSAERTGGSVSTLTIQRTQQEDSAVYLCASSFNTGVETQYFGPGTRLLVL.

This chain connects TRBV7-6 to TRBJ2-7; TRBD2 matches 10 bases. Germline-derived CDR1 and CDR2 are SGHVS and FNYEAQ. Trimming took 5 bases from V and 3 from J; bases not matched to a gene: 7. The CDR3 runs 15 residues. The CDR3 loop reads CASSETSGEIYEQYF. CDR3 bases: TGTGCCAGCAGCGAAACTAGCGGGGAGATCTACGAGCAGTACTTC. Filled out from reference TRBV7-6 and TRBJ2-7, the complete variable domain reads GAGVSQSPRYKVTKRGQDVALRCDPISGHVSLYWYRQALGQGPEFLTYFNYEAQQDKSGLPNDRFSAERPEGSISTLTIQRTEQRDSAMYRCASSETSGEIYEQYFGPGTRLTVT.

The rearrangement links TRBV6-2 or TRBV6-3 to TRBJ2-1; D is perhaps TRBD1 or TRBD2 (5 bases each). CDR1 and CDR2 (germline): MNHEY, SVGEGT. Trimming removed 5 bases from V and 7 bases from J, with 21 bases in between. CDR3 size: 16 residues. The CDR3 region has the DNA TGTGCCAGCAGTCCCTTCCGGGGCCAGTTCGGGAATGAGCAGTTCTTC. Its protein is CASSPFRGQFGNEQFF.

Note on this clonotype: A read error may produce the germline difference seen at one junction end. The rearrangement joins TRBV27 to TRBJ2-7; D may correspond to TRBD1 or TRBD2 (5 bases each). The CDR3 is 15 amino acids. CDR1 is MNHEY and CDR2 is SMNVEV in the germline V gene (reference sequence). As DNA, the CDR3 is TGTGCCAGCAGTTTATCGCGAGGGGCCGGCTACGGGCAGTACTTC. It translates to CASSLSRGAGYGQYF.

The chain is built from TRBV6-2 or TRBV6-3 and TRBJ2-3; the D is unclear. Per the germline V gene, CDR1 is MNHEY and CDR2 is SVGEGT. The CDR3 is 13 amino acids. V lost 0 bases and J 9 bases, leaving 10 bases between the germline ends. CDR3 loop: CASSYSTLDTQYF. The CDR3 nucleotides read TGTGCCAGCAGTTACTCGACTTTGGACACGCAGTATTTT.

On this clonotype: Mismatch with germline at one junction end may stem from a read error. The chain uses TRBV7-3 and TRBJ2-3, with 7 bases that match TRBD2. From germline, CDR1 is SGHTA and CDR2 FQGTGA. This CDR3 contains 16 residues. The CDR3 loop reads CAGSFTGGGVPDTQYF. CDR3 nucleotide sequence: TGCGCCGGCAGCTTCACCGGGGGAGGGGTCCCAGATACGCAGTATTTT.

This clonotype has only a few counts. CDR3 coding DNA: TGTGCCAGCAGGCCAGGGGTGGTGTACTTC. Translating it yields CASRPGVVYF. This chain joins TRBV7-2 and TRBJ2-5; weak D call: TRBD1 (6 bases). Germline V gene data show CDR1 as SGHTA and CDR2 as FQGNSA. This CDR3 comprises 10 residues. V lost 6 bases to trimming and J lost 13 bases, with 12 bases between them.